This T cell receptor beta chain derives from a study of T cells in Graves' hyperthyroidism and ophthalmopathy. It was RNA transcripts that yielded the amplified TCR beta CDR3 regions. TCR CDR3 underwent first-round RT-PCR with the HTBI primer set. In TCRdb, the multiplex PCR reads were re-called with MiXCR into one record per CDR3 protein. The profile covers around 420,000 distinct CDR3 sequences, with about an eighth appearing a single time and 4% to 6.5% taken by the ten largest. This CDR3 comprises 19 residues. From germline, CDR1 is KGHDR and CDR2 SFDVKD. Unmatched junction bases numbered 9, after V lost 4 bases and J lost 1 base. This clonotype was recorded at least ten times. The hyperthyroidism patients had all been newly diagnosed, and their disease duration was under 2 months. Their ages ranged from 18 to 65 years. It was 8.5 to 10 ml of fresh peripheral blood that supplied the PBMCs.

This receptor was identified in a woman aged 18-29 years with Graves' hyperthyroidism. The sequenced sample consisted of blood. The V gene is TRBV24-1, the J gene TRBJ2-1, with 13 positions matching TRBD2. The CDR3 sequence: CATSESGLAGVPSYNEQFF. CDR3 in DNA: TGTGCCACCAGTGAGTCAGGACTAGCGGGAGTTCCTTCCTACAATGAGCAGTTCTTC.